This T cell receptor (beta chain) was identified in a study of vaccination effects on CD4 cells after COVID-19. As for the study in general: Post-vaccine draws lagged the second dose by a median of 72 days. Overall study findings and caveats: Only 1 of 255 vaccine-induced clones from healthy vaccinees cross-reacted with common cold coronaviruses.

A word on this clone: Its antigen is not known.

The assay was immunoSEQ multiplex PCR, and TCRdb's table has in-frame clones only and misses some. The data show about 15,000 clones, about 77% seen once. Expansion with viral peptide pools was applied to antigen-specific CD4+ T cells by the ViraFEST assay prior to sequencing. Once cultured for 9 to 11 days, the cells underwent separation to obtain CD4+ T cells. Everyone in the study got two shots of either the BNT162b2 or mRNA-1273 vaccine. Each culture well received approximately 2 million PBMC. These cells were then cultured in IMDM with 7.5 to 10 IU/ml IL-2 and about 9.4 ug/ml peptides. The authors exchanged half the medium for IL-2 medium on days 3 and 7. This specimen consisted of CD4+ T cells from PBMCs cultured with HCoV-NL63 spike peptides, obtained after COVID-19 vaccination. This clonotype was sampled from a human donor who received a COVID-19 vaccine.

The CDR3 spells CASSPPTENEQFF. The CDR3 nucleotides are TGTGCCAGCTCACCACCTACGGAGAATGAGCAGTTCTTC. This sequence joins TRBV18 and TRBJ2-1; no firm D call. Germline lookup yields CDR1 KGHSH and CDR2 LQKENI. This CDR3 spans 13 amino acids. With 0 bases removed from V and 7 bases from J, the gap between germline ends came to 7 bases.